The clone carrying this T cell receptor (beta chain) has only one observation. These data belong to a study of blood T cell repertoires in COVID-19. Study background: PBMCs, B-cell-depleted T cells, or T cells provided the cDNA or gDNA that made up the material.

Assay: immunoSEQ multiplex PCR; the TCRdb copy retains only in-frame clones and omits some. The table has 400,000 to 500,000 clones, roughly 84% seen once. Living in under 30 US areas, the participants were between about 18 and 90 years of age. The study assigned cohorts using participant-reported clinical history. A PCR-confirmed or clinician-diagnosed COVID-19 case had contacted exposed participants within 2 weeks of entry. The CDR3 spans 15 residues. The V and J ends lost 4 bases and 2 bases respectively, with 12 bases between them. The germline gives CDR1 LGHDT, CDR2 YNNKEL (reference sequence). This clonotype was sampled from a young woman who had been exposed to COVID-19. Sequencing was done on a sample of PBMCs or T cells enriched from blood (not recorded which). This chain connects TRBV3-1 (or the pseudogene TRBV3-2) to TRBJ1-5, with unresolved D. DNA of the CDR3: TGTGCCAGCAGCCTTACGGCAGGCGGCAATCAGCCCCAGCATTTT. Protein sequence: CASSLTAGGNQPQHF.